This T cell receptor (beta chain) came from a study of T cells in women clearing cervical HPV infection. Looking at the study overall: Blood came at first lesion visit for cases, post-clearance for controls.

Sequenced by immunoSEQ multiplex PCR; TCRdb stores in-frame clones only, minus some. The sample features 30,000 to 45,000 clones, with around 6% in its top ten. The CDR3 totals 15 residues. The germline gives CDR1 LNHDA, CDR2 SQIVND (reference sequence). Comments on this clone: The read stops 3 residues short of the end of the CDR3; the missing end is completed from the germline J gene.

The clonotype was recovered from a woman between 18 and 70 years old with a cervical HPV16 infection that either progressed to CIN3+ or cleared (not recorded which). This chain connects TRBV19 to TRBJ1-2, with 8 positions matching TRBD1. Material: blood buffy coat. CDR3 DNA (partial): TGTGCCAGTAGTATCCAGGGGGCGCTGACAGATACC. It is translated as CASSIQGALTDT. The entire CDR3 sequence reads CASSIQGALTDTYTF.